This T cell receptor (beta chain) was sequenced in a study of T cell responses to AZD1222 COVID-19 vaccine. Study-wide results and caveats: Spike-specific TCR breadth and depth went up after people got two AZD1222 doses. Unmutated variant regions reportedly attract nearly half of all spike-specific TCRs. Vaccine-associated CD4 TCRs ranged over spike, dominating at 160-218 and 743-854.

This CDR3 region has 15 residues. Germline loops: CDR1 SGDLS, CDR2 YYNGEE. The V gene end was trimmed by 3 bases and the J gene end by 5 bases; junction bases not matched to a gene: 7. Measured with immunoSEQ multiplex PCR; TCRdb has only the in-frame clones, and not every one. The data show approximately 150,000 clones, with 85% to 90% seen just once and roughly 4% held by the top ten. As concerns this clone: Its target is not known.

This receptor was taken from an adult who received the MenACWY meningococcal vaccine as a control. The source material was peripheral blood, sampled 28 days after the second dose of the MenACWY control vaccine. The chain combines TRBV9 with TRBJ2-2; 7 bases match TRBD1. CDR3 sequence reads: CASSARDRETGELFF. The CDR3 bases are TGTGCCAGCAGCGCCCGAGACAGGGAGACCGGGGAGCTGTTTTTT.